This entry features one T cell receptor (beta chain) sequence. Its antigen is not known. The data originate from a study of cytomegalovirus exposure and HLA in healthy donors. Whole-study findings and limits: In a later analysis, specific HLA alleles were associated with some 16,000 TCR beta sequences at a 0.05 false discovery rate. Rare TCR sequences predominated, though certain public TCRs were found in many donors.

The primer mix had 60 Vbeta and 13 Jbeta primers. Measured with immunoSEQ multiplex PCR; TCRdb has only the in-frame clones, and not every one. The sample has 110,000 to 150,000 clones, 73% seen once. V lost 0 bases to trimming and J lost 5 bases, with 14 bases between them. Germline V gene data show CDR1 as ENHRY and CDR2 as SYGVKD. The CDR3 runs to 16 residues. The sequence was collected from a woman in her thirties or forties in good health and CMV-seronegative. Sequences were obtained from PBMCs. The chain has TRBV10-3 and TRBJ2-1, with a tentative D call TRBD2 (5 bases). DNA for the CDR3: TGTGCCATCAGTGAGTCGTCGAGCGGAGGAGACAATGAGCAGTTCTTC. Its translation: CAISESSSGGDNEQFF.